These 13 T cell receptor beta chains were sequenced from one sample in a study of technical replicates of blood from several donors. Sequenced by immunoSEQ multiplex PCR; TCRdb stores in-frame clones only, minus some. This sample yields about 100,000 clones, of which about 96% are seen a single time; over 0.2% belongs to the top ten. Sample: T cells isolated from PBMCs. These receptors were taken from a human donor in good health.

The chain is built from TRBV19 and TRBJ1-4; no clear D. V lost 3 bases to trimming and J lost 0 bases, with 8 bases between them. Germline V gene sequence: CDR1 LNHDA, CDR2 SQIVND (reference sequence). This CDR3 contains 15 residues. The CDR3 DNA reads TGTGCCAGTAGTATCCGCCTATCAACTAATGAAAAACTGTTTTTT. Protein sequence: CASSIRLSTNEKLFF.

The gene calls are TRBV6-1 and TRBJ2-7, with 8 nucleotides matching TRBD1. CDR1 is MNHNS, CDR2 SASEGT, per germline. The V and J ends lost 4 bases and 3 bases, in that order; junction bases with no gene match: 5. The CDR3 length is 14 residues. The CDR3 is CASSGGQALYEQYF. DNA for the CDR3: TGTGCCAGCAGTGGGGGACAGGCCCTCTACGAGCAGTACTTC.

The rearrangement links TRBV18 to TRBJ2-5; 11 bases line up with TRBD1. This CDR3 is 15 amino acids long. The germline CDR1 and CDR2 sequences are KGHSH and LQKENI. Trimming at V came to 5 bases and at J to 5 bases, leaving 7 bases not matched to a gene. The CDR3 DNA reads TGTGCCAGCTCATCGGACAGGGGGCTAGGTGAGACCCAGTACTTC. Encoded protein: CASSSDRGLGETQYF.

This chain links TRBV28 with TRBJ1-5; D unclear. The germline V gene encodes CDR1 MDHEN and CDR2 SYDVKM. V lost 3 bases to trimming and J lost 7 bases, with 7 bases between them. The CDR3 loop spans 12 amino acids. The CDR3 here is CASSFSSQPQHF. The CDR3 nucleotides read TGTGCCAGCAGTTTTTCGAGCCAGCCCCAGCATTTT.

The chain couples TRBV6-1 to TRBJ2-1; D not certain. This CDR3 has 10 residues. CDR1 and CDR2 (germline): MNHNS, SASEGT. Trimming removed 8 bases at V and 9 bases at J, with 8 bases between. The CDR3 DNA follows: TGTGCCAGCGCGGCGCGTGAGCAGTTCTTC. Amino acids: CASAAREQFF.

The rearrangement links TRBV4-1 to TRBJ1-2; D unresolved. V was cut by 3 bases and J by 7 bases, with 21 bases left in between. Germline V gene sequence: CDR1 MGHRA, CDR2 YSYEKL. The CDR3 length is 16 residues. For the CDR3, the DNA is TGCGCCAGCAGCCATCCACCTCTAGGAGTTTTTGCTGGCTACACCTTC. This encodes CASSHPPLGVFAGYTF.

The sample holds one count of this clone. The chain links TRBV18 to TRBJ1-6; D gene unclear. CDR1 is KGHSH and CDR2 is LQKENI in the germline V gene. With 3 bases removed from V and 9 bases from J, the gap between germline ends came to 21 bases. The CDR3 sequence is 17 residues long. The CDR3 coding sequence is TGTGCCAGCTCACCCAATTTAGCGGGTGACGGCGGTTCACCCCTCCACTTT. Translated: CASSPNLAGDGGSPLHF. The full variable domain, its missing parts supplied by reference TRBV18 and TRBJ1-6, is NAGVMQNPRHLVRRRGQEARLRCSPMKGHSHVYWYRQLPEEGLKFMVYLQKENIIDESGMPKERFSAEFPKEGPSILRIQQVVRGDSAAYFCASSPNLAGDGGSPLHFGNGTRLTVT.

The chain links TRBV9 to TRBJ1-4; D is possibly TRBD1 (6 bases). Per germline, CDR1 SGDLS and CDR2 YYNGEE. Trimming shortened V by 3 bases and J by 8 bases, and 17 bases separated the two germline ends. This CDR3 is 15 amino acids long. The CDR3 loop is CASSDKSGVGEKLFF. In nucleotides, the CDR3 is TGTGCCAGCAGCGACAAGTCAGGGGTAGGGGAAAAACTGTTTTTT. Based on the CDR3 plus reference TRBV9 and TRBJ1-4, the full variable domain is DSGVTQTPKHLITATGQRVTLRCSPRSGDLSVYWYQQSLDQGLQFLIQYYNGEERAKGNILERFSAQQFPDLHSELNLSSLELGDSALYFCASSDKSGVGEKLFFGSGTQLSVL.

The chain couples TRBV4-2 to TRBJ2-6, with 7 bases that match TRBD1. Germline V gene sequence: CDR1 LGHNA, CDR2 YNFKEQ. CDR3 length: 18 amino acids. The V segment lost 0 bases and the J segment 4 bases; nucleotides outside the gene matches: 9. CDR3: CASSQEGTVGSGANVLTF. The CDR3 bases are TGTGCCAGCAGCCAAGAAGGGACAGTAGGATCCGGGGCCAACGTCCTGACTTTC.

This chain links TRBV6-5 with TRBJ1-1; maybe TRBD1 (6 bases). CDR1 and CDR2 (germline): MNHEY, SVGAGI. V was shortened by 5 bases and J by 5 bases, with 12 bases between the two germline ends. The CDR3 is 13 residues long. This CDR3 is CASSTNRETEAFF. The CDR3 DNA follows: TGTGCCAGCAGTACAAACAGGGAAACTGAAGCTTTCTTT.

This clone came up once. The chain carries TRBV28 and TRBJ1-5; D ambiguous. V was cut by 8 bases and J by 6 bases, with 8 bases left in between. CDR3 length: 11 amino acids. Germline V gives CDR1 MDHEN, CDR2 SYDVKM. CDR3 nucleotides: TGTGCCAGCGGTCGGGGTCAGCCCCAGCATTTT. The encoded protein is CASGRGQPQHF.

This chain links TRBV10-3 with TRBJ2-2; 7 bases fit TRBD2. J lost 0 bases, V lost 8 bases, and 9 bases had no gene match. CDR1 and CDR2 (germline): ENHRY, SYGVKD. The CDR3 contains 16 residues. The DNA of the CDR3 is TGTGCCATCCCTAAGGGAGGGGCCCCGAACACCGGGGAGCTGTTTTTT. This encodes CAIPKGGAPNTGELFF.

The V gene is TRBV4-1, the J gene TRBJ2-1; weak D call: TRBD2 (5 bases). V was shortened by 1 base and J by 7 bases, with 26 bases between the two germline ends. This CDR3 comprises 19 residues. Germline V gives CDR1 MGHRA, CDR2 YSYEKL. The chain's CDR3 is CASSQGSPSRRRVRNEQFF. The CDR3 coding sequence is TGCGCCAGCAGCCAAGGTTCGCCTAGCAGGAGAAGGGTGAGGAATGAGCAGTTCTTC.